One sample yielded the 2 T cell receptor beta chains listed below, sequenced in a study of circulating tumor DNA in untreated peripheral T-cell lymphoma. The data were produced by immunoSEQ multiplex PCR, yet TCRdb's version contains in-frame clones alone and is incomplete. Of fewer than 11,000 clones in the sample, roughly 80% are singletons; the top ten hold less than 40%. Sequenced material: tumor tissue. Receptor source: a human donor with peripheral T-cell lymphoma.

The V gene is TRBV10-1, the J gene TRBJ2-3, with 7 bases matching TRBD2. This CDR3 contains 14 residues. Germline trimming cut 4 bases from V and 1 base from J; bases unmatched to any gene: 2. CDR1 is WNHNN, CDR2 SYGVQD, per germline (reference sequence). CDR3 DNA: TGCGCCAGCAGTGGAGCGGGACGCACAGATACGCAGTATTTT. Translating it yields CASSGAGRTDTQYF.

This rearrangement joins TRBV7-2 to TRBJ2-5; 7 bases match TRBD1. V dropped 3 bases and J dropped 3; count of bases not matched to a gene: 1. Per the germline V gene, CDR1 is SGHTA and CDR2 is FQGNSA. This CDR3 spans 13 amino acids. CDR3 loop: CASSFTGEETQYF. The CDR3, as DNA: TGTGCCAGCAGCTTCACAGGGGAAGAGACCCAGTACTTC.